This is a list of T cell receptor beta chains from one sample in a study of technical replicates of blood from a few donors. Here immunoSEQ multiplex PCR was the method, and the copy in TCRdb shows in-frame clones only, minus some. Here the sample spans tens of thousands of clones, approximately 86% being singletons. The specimen sequenced was PBMCs. The receptor set was obtained from a human donor in good health. Some clones in this sample may be carry-over from other donors' samples. Both conserved end residues are part of each CDR3. The D gene is left open where the match is weak. For some rows the clone size is stated as once, few or many, or as a class when expanded; others skip it.

CDR3: CASSLDSGGASGTQYF
DNA: TGTGCCAGCAGCTTAGACAGCGGGGGGGCCTCGGGGACCCAGTACTTC
V: TRBV7-6
D: TRBD2
size: .
J: TRBJ2-5

CDR3: CASSYSSGRSTDTQYF
DNA: TGTGCCAGCAGTTACTCTAGCGGGAGGAGCACAGATACGCAGTATTTT
V: TRBV6-5
D: TRBD2
size: .
J: TRBJ2-3

CDR3: CASGYGGYEQYF
DNA: TGTGCTAGTGGTTACGGGGGCTACGAGCAGTACTTC
V: TRBV12-5
D: .
size: .
J: TRBJ2-7

CDR3: CASSWTGGFYEQYF
DNA: TGCGCCAGCAGCTGGACAGGGGGCTTCTACGAGCAGTACTTC
V: TRBV5-1
D: TRBD1
size: once
J: TRBJ2-7

CDR3: CASSLDPGLAGVSGELFF
DNA: TGCGCCAGCAGCTTGGATCCGGGACTAGCGGGAGTGTCCGGGGAGCTGTTTTTT
V: TRBV5-1
D: TRBD2
size: .
J: TRBJ2-2

CDR3: CASSGPRLAGGYYEQYF
DNA: TGTGCCAGCAGCGGGCCGAGACTAGCGGGGGGTTACTACGAGCAGTACTTC
V: TRBV9
D: TRBD2
size: .
J: TRBJ2-7

CDR3: CASSKGLAGGYEQYF
DNA: TGTGCCAGCAGCAAAGGACTAGCGGGAGGGTACGAGCAGTACTTC
V: TRBV7-2
D: TRBD2
size: .
J: TRBJ2-7

CDR3: CASSFRLGGDTDTQYF
DNA: TGTGCCAGCAGCTTTAGATTAGGGGGGGACACAGATACGCAGTATTTT
V: TRBV5-4
D: .
size: .
J: TRBJ2-3

CDR3: CASSLGPSYEQYF
DNA: TGTGCCAGCAGCTTAGGGCCATCCTACGAGCAGTACTTC
V: TRBV11-3
D: .
size: .
J: TRBJ2-7

CDR3: CASSLTTSGQETQYF
DNA: TGCGCCAGCAGCTTGACGACTAGCGGCCAAGAGACCCAGTACTTC
V: TRBV5-1
D: TRBD2
size: .
J: TRBJ2-5

CDR3: CASSSGLAGISSYNEQFF
DNA: TGTGCCAGCAGCTCGGGACTAGCGGGAATAAGCTCCTACAATGAGCAGTTCTTC
V: TRBV7-2
D: TRBD2
size: .
J: TRBJ2-1

CDR3: CASSSYVDRARETQYF
DNA: TGTGCCAGCAGCTCCTATGTGGACAGGGCCAGGGAGACCCAGTACTTC
V: TRBV5-6
D: TRBD1
size: .
J: TRBJ2-5

CDR3: CASSRAREVYGYTF
DNA: TGTGCCAGCTCACGGGCAAGGGAGGTCTATGGCTACACCTTC
V: TRBV18
D: .
size: .
J: TRBJ1-2

CDR3: CASSVGPGGETEAFF
DNA: TGTGCCAGCAGCGTAGGTCCTGGGGGCGAGACTGAAGCTTTCTTT
V: TRBV9
D: .
size: .
J: TRBJ1-1

CDR3: CASSNGEARVYGYTF
DNA: TGTGCCAGCAGTAATGGGGAGGCGAGAGTCTATGGCTACACCTTC
V: TRBV6-5
D: .
size: .
J: TRBJ1-2

CDR3: CASFRCRRAYEQYF
DNA: TGTGCCAGCTTCAGGTGCCGCAGGGCCTACGAGCAGTACTTC
V: TRBV6-4
D: .
size: .
J: TRBJ2-7

CDR3: CASSPDTLAKNIQYF
DNA: TGTGCCAGCAGCCCGGACACACTAGCCAAAAACATTCAGTACTTC
V: TRBV2
D: .
size: .
J: TRBJ2-4

CDR3: CASSSRDSGNTIYF
DNA: TGTGCCAGCAGCTCCCGGGACAGTGGAAACACCATATATTTT
V: TRBV7-9
D: TRBD1
size: .
J: TRBJ1-3

CDR3: CASSQSWEGGNEQFF
DNA: TGTGCCAGCAGCCAATCGTGGGAGGGGGGAAATGAGCAGTTCTTC
V: TRBV4-2
D: .
size: .
J: TRBJ2-1

CDR3: CASSESQGFGNTIYF
DNA: TGCGCCAGCAGCGAGTCGCAGGGTTTCGGAAACACCATATATTTT
V: TRBV5-1
D: .
size: .
J: TRBJ1-3

CDR3: CATSRDGLAGGQETQYF
DNA: TGTGCCACCAGCAGAGACGGCCTAGCGGGAGGGCAAGAGACCCAGTACTTC
V: TRBV15
D: TRBD2
size: .
J: TRBJ2-5